This T cell receptor (beta chain) appears in the sequencing data of a study of glioma-infiltrating T cells after dendritic cell vaccination. Study-wide background: Samples are from glioblastoma patients in Phase I and II dendritic cell vaccine trials.

All glioblastoma patients lacked an isocitrate dehydrogenase mutation. The trim removed 5 bases at V and 3 bases at J, leaving 8 bases unmatched. This CDR3 has 14 amino acids. From germline, CDR1 is SGHRS and CDR2 YFSETQ. Primers: 60 V beta forward and 13 J beta reverse. Profiling relied on immunoSEQ multiplex PCR, and the TCRdb table lists in-frame clones only, not all of them. The data show under 70,000 clones, 82% seen once. This clone has just one count. The sample in question was blood, obtained before dendritic cell vaccination. The sequence was collected from a human donor with glioblastoma. The chain uses TRBV5-1 and TRBJ2-7, with 7 bases fitting TRBD1. The CDR3 loop reads CASSITAGGYEQYF. The CDR3 region has the DNA TGCGCCAGCAGTATTACCGCAGGGGGCTACGAGCAGTACTTC.